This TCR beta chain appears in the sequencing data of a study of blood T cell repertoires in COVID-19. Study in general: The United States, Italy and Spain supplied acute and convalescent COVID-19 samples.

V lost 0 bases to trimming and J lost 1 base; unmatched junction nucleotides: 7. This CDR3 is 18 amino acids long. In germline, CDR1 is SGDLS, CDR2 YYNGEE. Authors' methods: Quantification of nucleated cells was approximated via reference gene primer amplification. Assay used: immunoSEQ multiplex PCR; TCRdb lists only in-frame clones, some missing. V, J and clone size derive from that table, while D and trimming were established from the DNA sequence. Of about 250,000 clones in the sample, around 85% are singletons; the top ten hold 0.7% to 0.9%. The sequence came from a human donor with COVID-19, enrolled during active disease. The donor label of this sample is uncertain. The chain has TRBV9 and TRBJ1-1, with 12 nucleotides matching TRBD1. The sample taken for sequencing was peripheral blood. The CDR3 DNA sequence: TGTGCCAGCAGCGTAGGTTCCGGGACAGGGGGCCAGAACACTGAAGCTTTCTTT. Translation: CASSVGSGTGGQNTEAFF.